This T cell receptor beta chain came from a study of molecular identifiers for immune sequencing clone quantification. Study results and caveats: For effector cells, clones above 20 RNA copies held over 98% of molecules; for naive cells, under 1%. Some 970,000 naive cells reportedly did not prevent detection of spiked Jurkat TCR RNA from one cell.

This clonotype was seen ten or more times. Antigen unknown. Naive CD8 libraries were made from roughly 21,000 to 960,000 sorted cells, and they used 10%, 30% or 50% RNA. Listed TCR primers and previously described methods were used for bulk TCR libraries. From the PCR reads, TCRdb called clonotypes with MiXCR, one entry per CDR3 protein. The sample consists of 250,000 to 400,000 distinct CDR3 sequences, around a fifth of them appearing once. The sample consisted of naive CD8+ T cells from blood, with Jurkat cell RNA spiked in. The subset was: FACS-sorted CD8+CD4-CCR7+CD45RA+ naive T cells. This receptor was taken from a human donor in good health. Some libraries in this study had Jurkat cell RNA spiked in.

This CDR3 reads CASSPRQTQETQYF. CDR3 coding DNA: TGCGCCAGCAGCCCCCGACAGACTCAAGAGACCCAGTACTTC. This chain uses TRBV5-1 with TRBJ2-5; tentatively, D is TRBD1 (5 bases). Germline CDR1 reads SGHRS; CDR2 reads YFSETQ. V lost 4 bases, J lost 2 bases, and 12 bases lay in between. CDR3 length equals 14 residues.